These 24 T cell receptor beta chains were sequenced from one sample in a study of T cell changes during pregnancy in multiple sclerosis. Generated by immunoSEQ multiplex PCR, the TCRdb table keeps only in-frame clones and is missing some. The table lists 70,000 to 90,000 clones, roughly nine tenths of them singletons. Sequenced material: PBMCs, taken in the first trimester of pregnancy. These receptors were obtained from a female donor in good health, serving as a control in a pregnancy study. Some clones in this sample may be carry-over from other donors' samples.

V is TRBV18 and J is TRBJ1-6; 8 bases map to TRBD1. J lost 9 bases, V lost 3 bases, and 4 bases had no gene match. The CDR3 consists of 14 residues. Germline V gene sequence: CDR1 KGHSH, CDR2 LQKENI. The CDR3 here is CASSPDRVVSPLHF. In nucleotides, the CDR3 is TGTGCCAGCTCACCGGACAGGGTGGTTTCACCCCTCCACTTT.

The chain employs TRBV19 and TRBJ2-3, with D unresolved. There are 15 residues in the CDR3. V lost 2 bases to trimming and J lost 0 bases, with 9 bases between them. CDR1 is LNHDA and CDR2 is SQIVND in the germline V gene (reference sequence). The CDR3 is CASSIYRASTDTQYF. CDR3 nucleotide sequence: TGTGCCAGTAGTATATACAGAGCTAGCACAGATACGCAGTATTTT.

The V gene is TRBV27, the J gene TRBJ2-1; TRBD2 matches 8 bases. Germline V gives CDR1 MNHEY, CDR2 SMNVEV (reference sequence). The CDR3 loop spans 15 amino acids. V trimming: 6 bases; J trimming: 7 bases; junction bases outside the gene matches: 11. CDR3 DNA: TGTGCCAGCAGGGGGGTCGGGGGGGCGTATAATGAGCAGTTCTTC. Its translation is CASRGVGGAYNEQFF.

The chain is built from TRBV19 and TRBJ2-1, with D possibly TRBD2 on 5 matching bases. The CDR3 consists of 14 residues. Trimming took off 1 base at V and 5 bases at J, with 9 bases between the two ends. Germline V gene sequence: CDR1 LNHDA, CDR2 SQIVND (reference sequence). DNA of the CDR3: TGTGCCAGTAGTATAGCACCCGGGAACAATGAGCAGTTCTTC. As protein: CASSIAPGNNEQFF.

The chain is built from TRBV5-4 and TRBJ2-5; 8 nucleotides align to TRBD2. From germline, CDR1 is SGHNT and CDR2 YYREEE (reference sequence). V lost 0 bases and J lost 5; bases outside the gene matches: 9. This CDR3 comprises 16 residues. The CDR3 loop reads CASSLDGVAGTETQYF. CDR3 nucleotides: TGTGCCAGCAGCTTGGATGGGGTAGCGGGAACGGAGACCCAGTACTTC.

CDR3 DNA sequence: TGTGCCAGCAGCTCCTGGCGGTCCTATGGCTACACCTTC. It encodes CASSSWRSYGYTF. The chain recombines TRBV5-4 with TRBJ1-2; D unresolved. This CDR3 spans 13 amino acids. Germline CDR1 and CDR2: SGHNT and YYREEE (reference sequence). Trimming removed 3 bases at V and 4 bases at J, with 10 bases between.

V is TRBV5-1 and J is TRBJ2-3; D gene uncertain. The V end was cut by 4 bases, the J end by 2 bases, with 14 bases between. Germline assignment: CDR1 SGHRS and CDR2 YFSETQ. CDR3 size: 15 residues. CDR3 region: CASSPGRPPTDTQYF. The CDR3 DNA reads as TGCGCCAGCAGCCCTGGCAGGCCCCCCACAGATACGCAGTATTTT.

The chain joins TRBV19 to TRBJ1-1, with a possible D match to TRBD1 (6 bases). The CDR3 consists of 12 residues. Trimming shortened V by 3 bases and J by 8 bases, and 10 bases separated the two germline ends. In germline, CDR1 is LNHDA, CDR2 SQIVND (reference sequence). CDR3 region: CASSMWQGEAFF. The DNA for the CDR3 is TGTGCCAGTAGTATGTGGCAGGGGGAAGCTTTCTTT.

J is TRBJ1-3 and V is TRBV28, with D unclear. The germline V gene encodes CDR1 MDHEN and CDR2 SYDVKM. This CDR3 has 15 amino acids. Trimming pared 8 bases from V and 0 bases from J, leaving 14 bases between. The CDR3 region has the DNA TGTGCCAGCGTGGAGAGGGTCCTCTCTGGAAACACCATATATTTT. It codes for CASVERVLSGNTIYF.

The chain's CDR3 is CASSQDRDGGVPETQYF. CDR3 nucleotide sequence: TGTGCCAGCAGCCAAGATCGGGACGGGGGGGTTCCTGAGACCCAGTACTTC. The chain combines TRBV4-2 with TRBJ2-5; 8 bases line up with TRBD2. The CDR3 sequence is 17 residues long. J gave up 5 bases and V 0 bases, and 11 bases lay outside the gene matches. Looked up from germline, CDR1 is LGHNA and CDR2 is YNFKEQ.

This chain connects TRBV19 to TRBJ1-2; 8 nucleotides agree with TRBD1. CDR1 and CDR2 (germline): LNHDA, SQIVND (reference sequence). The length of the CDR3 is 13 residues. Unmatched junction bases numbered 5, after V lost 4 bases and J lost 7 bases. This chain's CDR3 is CASSTSGGGGYTF. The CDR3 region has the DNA TGTGCCAGTAGTACCTCAGGGGGCGGTGGCTACACCTTC.

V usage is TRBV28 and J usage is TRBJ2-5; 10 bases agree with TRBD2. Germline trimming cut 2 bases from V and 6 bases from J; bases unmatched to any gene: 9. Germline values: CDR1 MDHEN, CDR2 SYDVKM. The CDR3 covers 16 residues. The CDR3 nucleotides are TGTGCCAGCAGTTTAGGGCTAGCGGGGGTTCGAAAGACCCAGTACTTC. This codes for CASSLGLAGVRKTQYF.

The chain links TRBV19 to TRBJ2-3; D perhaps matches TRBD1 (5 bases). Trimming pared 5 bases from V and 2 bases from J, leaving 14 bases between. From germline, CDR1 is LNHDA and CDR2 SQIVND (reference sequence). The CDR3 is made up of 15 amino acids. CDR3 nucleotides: TGTGCCAGTAGTCCCCGACAGTCCCCCACAGATACGCAGTATTTT. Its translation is CASSPRQSPTDTQYF.

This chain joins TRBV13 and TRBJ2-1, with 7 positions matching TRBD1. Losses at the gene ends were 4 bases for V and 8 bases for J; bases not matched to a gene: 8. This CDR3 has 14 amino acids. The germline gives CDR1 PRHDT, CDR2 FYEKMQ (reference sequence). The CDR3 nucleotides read TGTGCCAGCAGCTCCATCGGGACAGCCCATGAGCAGTTCTTC. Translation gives CASSSIGTAHEQFF.

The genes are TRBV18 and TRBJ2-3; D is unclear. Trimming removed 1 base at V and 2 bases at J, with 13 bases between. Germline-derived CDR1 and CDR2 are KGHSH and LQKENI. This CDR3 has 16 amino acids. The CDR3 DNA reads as TGTGCCAGCTCACCACAGCCCGCCTCTTCCACAGATACGCAGTATTTT. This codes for CASSPQPASSTDTQYF.

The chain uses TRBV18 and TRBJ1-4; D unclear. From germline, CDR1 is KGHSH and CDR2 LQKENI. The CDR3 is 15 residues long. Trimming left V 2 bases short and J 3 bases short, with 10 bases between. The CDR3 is CASSPARGSNEKLFF. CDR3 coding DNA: TGTGCCAGCTCACCAGCTCGGGGTTCTAATGAAAAACTGTTTTTT.

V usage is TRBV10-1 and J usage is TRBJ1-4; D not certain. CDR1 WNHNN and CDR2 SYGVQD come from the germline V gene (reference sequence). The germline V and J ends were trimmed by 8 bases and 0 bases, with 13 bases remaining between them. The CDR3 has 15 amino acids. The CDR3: CASVKRKSTNEKLFF. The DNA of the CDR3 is TGCGCCAGCGTAAAGAGAAAATCAACTAATGAAAAACTGTTTTTT.

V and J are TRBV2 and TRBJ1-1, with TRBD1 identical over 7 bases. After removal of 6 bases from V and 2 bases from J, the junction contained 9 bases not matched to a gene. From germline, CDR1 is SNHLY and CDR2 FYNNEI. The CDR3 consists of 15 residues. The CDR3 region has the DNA TGTGCCAGCAGGGGGGGACAGCATATAAACACTGAAGCTTTCTTT. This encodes CASRGGQHINTEAFF.

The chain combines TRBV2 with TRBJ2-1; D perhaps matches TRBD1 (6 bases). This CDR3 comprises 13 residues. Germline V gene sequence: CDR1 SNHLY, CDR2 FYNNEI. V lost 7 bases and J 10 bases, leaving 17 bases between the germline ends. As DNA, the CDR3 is TGTGCCAGCACCCAAAGGATCAGGGGCGAGCAGTTCTTC. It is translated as CASTQRIRGEQFF. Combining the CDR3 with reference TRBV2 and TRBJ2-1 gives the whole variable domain EPEVTQTPSHQVTQMGQEVILRCVPISNHLYFYWYRQILGQKVEFLVSFYNNEISEKSEIFDDQFSVERPDGSNFTLKIRSTKLEDSAMYFCASTQRIRGEQFFGPGTRLTVL.

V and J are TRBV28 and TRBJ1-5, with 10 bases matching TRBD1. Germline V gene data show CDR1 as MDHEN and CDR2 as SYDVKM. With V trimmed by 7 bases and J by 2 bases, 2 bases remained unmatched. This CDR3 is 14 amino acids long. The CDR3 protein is CASTDRGRNQPQHF. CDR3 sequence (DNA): TGTGCCAGCACCGACAGGGGGCGCAATCAGCCCCAGCATTTT.

The CDR3 coding sequence is TGTGCCAGCAGTTTGGGGGCGTACACTGAAGCTTTCTTT. Its protein is CASSLGAYTEAFF. The chain combines TRBV27 with TRBJ1-1, with D possibly TRBD1 on 6 matching bases. Trimming left V 3 bases short and J 3 bases short, with 8 bases between. CDR3 length: 13 residues. Germline V gives CDR1 MNHEY, CDR2 SMNVEV (reference sequence).

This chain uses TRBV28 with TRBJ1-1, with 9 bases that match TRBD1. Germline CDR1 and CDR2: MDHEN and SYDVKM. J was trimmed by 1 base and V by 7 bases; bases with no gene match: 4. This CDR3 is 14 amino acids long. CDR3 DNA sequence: TGTGCCAGCACCCGGACAGGGGAGAACACTGAAGCTTTCTTT. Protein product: CASTRTGENTEAFF.

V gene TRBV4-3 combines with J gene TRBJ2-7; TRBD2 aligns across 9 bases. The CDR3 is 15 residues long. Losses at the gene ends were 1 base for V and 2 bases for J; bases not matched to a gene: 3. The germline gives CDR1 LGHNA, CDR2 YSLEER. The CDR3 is CASSQVAGVTYEQYF. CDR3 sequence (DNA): TGCGCCAGCAGCCAAGTAGCGGGAGTTACCTACGAGCAGTACTTC.

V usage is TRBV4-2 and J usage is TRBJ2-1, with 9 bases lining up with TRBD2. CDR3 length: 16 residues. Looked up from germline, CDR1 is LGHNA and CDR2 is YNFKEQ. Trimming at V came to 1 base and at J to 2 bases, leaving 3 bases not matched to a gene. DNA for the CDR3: TGTGCCAGCAGCCAAGGGGCTAGCGGGACCTACAATGAGCAGTTCTTC. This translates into CASSQGASGTYNEQFF.